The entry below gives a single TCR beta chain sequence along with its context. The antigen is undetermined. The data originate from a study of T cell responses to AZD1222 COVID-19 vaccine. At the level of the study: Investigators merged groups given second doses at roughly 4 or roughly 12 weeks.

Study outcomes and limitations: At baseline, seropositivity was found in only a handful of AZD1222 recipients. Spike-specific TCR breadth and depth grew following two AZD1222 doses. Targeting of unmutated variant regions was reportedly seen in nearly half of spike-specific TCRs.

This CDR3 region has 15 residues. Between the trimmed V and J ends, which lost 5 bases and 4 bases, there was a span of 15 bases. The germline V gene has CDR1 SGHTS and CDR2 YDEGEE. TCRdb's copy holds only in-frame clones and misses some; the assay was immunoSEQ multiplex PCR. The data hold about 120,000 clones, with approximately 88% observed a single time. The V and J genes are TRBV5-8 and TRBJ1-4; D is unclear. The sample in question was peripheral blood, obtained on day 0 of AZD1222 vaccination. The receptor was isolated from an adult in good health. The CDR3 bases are TGTGCCAGCAGTTTCGGACGGATCGTTAATGAAAAACTGTTTTTT. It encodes CASSFGRIVNEKLFF.